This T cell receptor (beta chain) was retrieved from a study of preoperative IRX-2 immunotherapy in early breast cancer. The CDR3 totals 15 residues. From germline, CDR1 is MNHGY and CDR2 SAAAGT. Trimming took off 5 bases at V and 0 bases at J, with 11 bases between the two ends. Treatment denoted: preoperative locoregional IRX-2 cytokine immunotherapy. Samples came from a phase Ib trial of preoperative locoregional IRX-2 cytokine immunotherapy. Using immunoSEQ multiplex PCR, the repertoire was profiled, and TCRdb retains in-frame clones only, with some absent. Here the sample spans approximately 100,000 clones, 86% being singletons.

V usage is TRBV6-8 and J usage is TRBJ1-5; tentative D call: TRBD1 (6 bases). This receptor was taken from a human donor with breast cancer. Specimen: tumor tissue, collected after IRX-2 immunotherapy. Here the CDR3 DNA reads TGTGCCAGCAGTGACGGACAGTATAGCAATCAGCCCCAGCATTTT. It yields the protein CASSDGQYSNQPQHF.